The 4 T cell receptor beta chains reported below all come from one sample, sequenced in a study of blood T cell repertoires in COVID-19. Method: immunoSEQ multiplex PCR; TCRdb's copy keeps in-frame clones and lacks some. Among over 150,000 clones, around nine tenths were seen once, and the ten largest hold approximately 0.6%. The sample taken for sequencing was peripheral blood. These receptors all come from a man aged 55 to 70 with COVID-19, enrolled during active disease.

CDR3 DNA sequence: TGTGCCAGCAGCGTAGTACCCAGGGCGGCTCTCGGCACTGAAGCTTTCTTT. It codes for CASSVVPRAALGTEAFF. V gene TRBV9 combines with J gene TRBJ1-1; TRBD1 is a possible D gene (5 bases). This CDR3 contains 17 residues. V lost 0 bases to trimming and J lost 4 bases, with 19 bases between them. Per the germline V gene, CDR1 is SGDLS and CDR2 is YYNGEE. Based on the CDR3 plus reference TRBV9 and TRBJ1-1, the full variable domain is DSGVTQTPKHLITATGQRVTLRCSPRSGDLSVYWYQQSLDQGLQFLIQYYNGEERAKGNILERFSAQQFPDLHSELNLSSLELGDSALYFCASSVVPRAALGTEAFFGQGTRLTVV.

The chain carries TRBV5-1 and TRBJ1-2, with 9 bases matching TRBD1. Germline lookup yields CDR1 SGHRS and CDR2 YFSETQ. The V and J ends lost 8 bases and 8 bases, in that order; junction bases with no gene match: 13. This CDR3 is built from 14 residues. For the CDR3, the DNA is TGCGCCAGTCTCCCCGGGACAGGGAATTCCGGCTACACCTTC. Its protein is CASLPGTGNSGYTF.

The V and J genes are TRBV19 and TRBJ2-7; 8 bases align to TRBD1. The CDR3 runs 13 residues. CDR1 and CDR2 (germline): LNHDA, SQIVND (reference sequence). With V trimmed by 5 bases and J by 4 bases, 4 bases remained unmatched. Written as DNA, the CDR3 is TGTGCCAGTAGTCAGGGGGCGAGGTACGAGCAGTACTTC. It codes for CASSQGARYEQYF.

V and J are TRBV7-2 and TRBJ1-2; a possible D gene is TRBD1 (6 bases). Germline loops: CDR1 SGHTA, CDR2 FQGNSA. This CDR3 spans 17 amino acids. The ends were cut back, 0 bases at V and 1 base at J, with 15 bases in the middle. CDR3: CASSLAATGGSNYGYTF. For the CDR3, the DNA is TGTGCCAGCAGCTTAGCGGCGACGGGGGGCAGTAACTATGGCTACACCTTC.